Listed here are 21 T cell receptor beta chains from one sample, sequenced in a study of T-cell memory formation after mild COVID-19. In TCRdb, the 5' RACE reads were re-called with MiXCR into one record per CDR3 protein. The table includes some 450,000 distinct CDR3 sequences, 15% to 20% detected once. Specimen: PBMCs or a T cell subset sorted from them (not recorded which). These receptors all come from an adult woman who had mild COVID-19 (a few samples of this study predate the infection). Cell type and time point are not known.

This clonotype was seen ten or more times. CDR3 nucleotide sequence: TGTGCCAGCAGCCCTCCCGGGACAGCCAAAAACATTCAGTACTTC. As protein: CASSPPGTAKNIQYF. The V and J genes are TRBV28 and TRBJ2-4; either TRBD1 or TRBD2 may fit D (5 bases each). CDR3 size: 15 residues. Between the trimmed V and J ends, which lost 6 bases and 0 bases, there was a span of 12 bases. From germline, CDR1 is MDHEN and CDR2 SYDVKM.

The chain uses TRBV6-1 and TRBJ2-5; 8 bases are a match to TRBD2. This CDR3 has 13 residues. V shed 5 bases and J 4 bases; nucleotides not matched to a gene: 3. Germline CDR1 reads MNHNS; CDR2 reads SASEGT. In DNA, the CDR3 is TGTGCCAGCAGTCCCCTAGCGGGAGAGACCCAGTACTTC. Translation: CASSPLAGETQYF.

The sample holds a few counts of this clonotype. In DNA, the CDR3 is TGTGCCAGCTCACCCGGGGACAGGCTCCGAGGTTTCTTT. It encodes CASSPGDRLRGFF. The rearrangement uses TRBV18 and TRBJ1-1; 8 bases fit TRBD1. This CDR3 has 13 amino acids. The trim removed 3 bases at V and 13 bases at J, leaving 10 bases unmatched. CDR1 is KGHSH, CDR2 LQKENI, per germline.

This chain links TRBV29-1 with TRBJ1-4; D is unclear. This CDR3 spans 14 amino acids. CDR1 is SQVTM, CDR2 ANQGSEA, per germline. V shed 2 bases and J shed 5 bases, with 12 bases lying between them. The CDR3 DNA reads TGCAGCGTTGAACCGGGAGACGGAAATGAAAAACTGTTTTTT. Protein product: CSVEPGDGNEKLFF.

This clonotype was found many times. This chain joins TRBV5-1 and TRBJ1-1, with 11 bases aligning to TRBD1. The V gene end was trimmed by 4 bases and the J gene end by 2 bases; junction bases not matched to a gene: 7. Germline values: CDR1 SGHRS, CDR2 YFSETQ. This CDR3 is built from 16 residues. The CDR3 is CASSGYGTGGNTEAFF. The CDR3 DNA follows: TGCGCCAGCAGCGGATACGGGACAGGGGGAAACACTGAAGCTTTCTTT.

This clonotype has only a few counts. The chain has TRBV6-5 and TRBJ1-2, with 8 positions matching TRBD1. V dropped 3 bases and J dropped 2; count of bases not matched to a gene: 5. The CDR3 consists of 15 residues. CDR1 is MNHEY and CDR2 is SVGAGI in the germline V gene. In DNA, the CDR3 is TGTGCCAGCAGTTATTCCCGGACAGGGAACTATGGCTACACCTTC. This encodes CASSYSRTGNYGYTF.

The chain is built from TRBV20-1 and TRBJ2-5; no clear D gene. This CDR3 region has 15 residues. CDR1 is DFQATT, CDR2 SNEGSKA, per germline (reference sequence). The V gene lost 2 bases and the J gene lost 7 bases, with 20 bases spanning the gap. CDR3 region: CSARFPTTGPGTQYF. The DNA of the CDR3 is TGCAGTGCTAGATTCCCTACAACTGGCCCTGGGACCCAGTACTTC.

This clonotype was seen ten or more times. The chain employs TRBV10-3 and TRBJ2-3; TRBD1 or TRBD2 may be the D gene (6 bases each). The V and J ends lost 10 bases and 4 bases respectively, with 15 bases between them. Germline CDR1 is ENHRY and CDR2 is SYGVKD. The length of the CDR3 is 13 residues. The DNA of the CDR3 is TGTGCCAGGAGTGGGGGGCCTGCAGATACGCAGTATTTT. This gives the protein CARSGGPADTQYF.

This clonotype was observed a handful of times. The chain employs TRBV5-1 and TRBJ1-6, with 9 bases aligning to TRBD1. J gave up 10 bases and V 7 bases, and 12 bases lay outside the gene matches. There are 15 residues in the CDR3. CDR1 is SGHRS, CDR2 YFSETQ, per germline. The CDR3 is CASRLDRGLGSPLHF. CDR3 DNA: TGCGCCAGCCGATTGGACAGGGGCCTTGGGTCACCCCTCCACTTT. Full variable domain (rest looked up from reference TRBV5-1 and TRBJ1-6): KAGVTQTPRYLIKTRGQQVTLSCSPISGHRSVSWYQQTPGQGLQFLFEYFSETQRNKGNFPGRFSGRQFSNSRSEMNVSTLELGDSALYLCASRLDRGLGSPLHFGNGTRLTVT.

J is TRBJ2-3 and V is TRBV7-9; D not resolved. The CDR3 is 13 residues long. The V gene's germline CDR1 is SEHNR and CDR2 FQNEAQ (reference sequence). The V and J ends lost 2 bases and 10 bases respectively, with 13 bases between them. DNA of the CDR3: TGTGCCAGCAGCTTAATCCCGGGCGAGGCGCAGTATTTT. Its translation: CASSLIPGEAQYF.

This chain uses TRBV20-1 with TRBJ2-7; the D is unclear. V was clipped by 5 bases and J by 6 bases, with 11 bases between them. From germline, CDR1 is DFQATT and CDR2 SNEGSKA (reference sequence). The CDR3 covers 11 residues. DNA of the CDR3: TGCAGTGCTTTAACAAAAGCCGAGCAGTACTTC. Protein: CSALTKAEQYF.

This chain links TRBV6-1 with TRBJ1-4; D is uncertain. V was clipped by 3 bases and J by 4 bases, with 9 bases between them. The CDR3 extends over 14 amino acids. Germline V gene sequence: CDR1 MNHNS, CDR2 SASEGT. In nucleotides, the CDR3 is TGTGCCAGCAGTGATAGGCAGATTAATGAAAAACTGTTTTTT. Translating it yields CASSDRQINEKLFF.

This chain uses TRBV5-6 with TRBJ1-6, with TRBD1 identical over 9 bases. CDR3 length equals 15 residues. Germline-derived CDR1 and CDR2 are SGHDT and YYEEEE. The trim removed 1 base at V and 10 bases at J, leaving 6 bases unmatched. The CDR3 nucleotides are TGTGCCAGCAGCTTGCCGGGACAGGGAAGCTCACCCCTCCACTTT. Translating gives CASSLPGQGSSPLHF.

V gene TRBV19 combines with J gene TRBJ2-2; D may match TRBD1 or TRBD2 (6 bases each). CDR1 is LNHDA, CDR2 SQIVND, per germline (reference sequence). This CDR3 comprises 15 residues. V was trimmed by 7 bases and J by 6 bases, leaving 18 bases between them. The CDR3 spells CASTGGHLVSGELFF. For the CDR3, the DNA is TGTGCCAGTACCGGGGGCCACCTGGTGTCCGGGGAGCTGTTTTTT. Based on the CDR3 plus reference TRBV19 and TRBJ2-2, the full variable domain is DGGITQSPKYLFRKEGQNVTLSCEQNLNHDAMYWYRQDPGQGLRLIYYSQIVNDFQKGDIAEGYSVSREKKESFPLTVTSAQKNPTAFYLCASTGGHLVSGELFFGEGSRLTVL.

This clonotype occurred a few times. This sequence joins TRBV7-9 and TRBJ2-4; 8 bases align to TRBD1. The germline V gene encodes CDR1 SEHNR and CDR2 FQNEAQ (reference sequence). The CDR3 runs to 16 residues. Losses at the gene ends were 6 bases for V and 5 bases for J; bases not matched to a gene: 12. CDR3 residues: CASSQEHTGGQNIQYF. As DNA, the CDR3 is TGTGCCAGCAGTCAAGAACACACAGGGGGTCAAAACATTCAGTACTTC.

The rearrangement uses TRBV5-1 and TRBJ1-1; perhaps TRBD1 as D (6 bases). Trimming took off 5 bases at V and 0 bases at J, with 8 bases between the two ends. This CDR3 has 13 amino acids. Germline-derived CDR1 and CDR2 are SGHRS and YFSETQ. CDR3 loop: CASRRQVNTEAFF. The CDR3 bases are TGCGCCAGCAGGAGACAGGTGAACACTGAAGCTTTCTTT. Full variable domain (remainder filled in from reference TRBV5-1 and TRBJ1-1): KAGVTQTPRYLIKTRGQQVTLSCSPISGHRSVSWYQQTPGQGLQFLFEYFSETQRNKGNFPGRFSGRQFSNSRSEMNVSTLELGDSALYLCASRRQVNTEAFFGQGTRLTVV.

This chain joins TRBV5-1 and TRBJ1-6; D not resolved. Germline V CDR1 and CDR2: SGHRS, YFSETQ. The CDR3 is 15 residues long. The V end lost 3 bases, the J end lost 10 bases, and 17 bases lay between the germline ends. CDR3 coding DNA: TGCGCCAGCAGCTCCGCCGGGCCGCGGGGATCACCCCTCCACTTT. Translating gives CASSSAGPRGSPLHF.

The chain carries TRBV5-5 and TRBJ2-2; the D is unclear. The CDR3 has 11 amino acids. Per germline, CDR1 SGHKS and CDR2 YYEKEE (reference sequence). The CDR3 coding sequence is TGTGCAGGGCAAGGTACCGGGGAGCTGTTTTTT. This sequence encodes CAGQGTGELFF.

This clonotype appeared many times. The chain has TRBV5-1 and TRBJ2-2; D is perhaps TRBD2 (6 bases). The germline V gene encodes CDR1 SGHRS and CDR2 YFSETQ. This CDR3 has 16 residues. V was pared by 1 base and J by 1 base, with 11 bases between. In nucleotides, the CDR3 is TGCGCCAGCAGCTTGTACCGGGGAGGGAACACCGGGGAGCTGTTTTTT. Residues: CASSLYRGGNTGELFF.

The chain carries TRBV4-1 and TRBJ2-7, with 8 bases that match TRBD1. Germline V CDR1 and CDR2: MGHRA, YSYEKL. The CDR3 contains 15 residues. V lost 1 base to trimming and J lost 2 bases; unmatched junction nucleotides: 4. Here the CDR3 reads CASSQARTGPYEQYF. The CDR3 nucleotides are TGCGCCAGCAGCCAAGCTAGGACAGGGCCCTACGAGCAGTACTTC.

The CDR3 spells CASRPTGILGYTF. In DNA form, the CDR3 reads TGTGCCAGCCGGCCCACAGGAATTTTAGGCTACACCTTC. The chain is built from TRBV19 and TRBJ1-2; possible D gene TRBD1, 5 bases. V lost 9 bases to trimming and J lost 8 bases, with 19 bases between them. This CDR3 comprises 13 residues. Germline V gives CDR1 LNHDA, CDR2 SQIVND (reference sequence).